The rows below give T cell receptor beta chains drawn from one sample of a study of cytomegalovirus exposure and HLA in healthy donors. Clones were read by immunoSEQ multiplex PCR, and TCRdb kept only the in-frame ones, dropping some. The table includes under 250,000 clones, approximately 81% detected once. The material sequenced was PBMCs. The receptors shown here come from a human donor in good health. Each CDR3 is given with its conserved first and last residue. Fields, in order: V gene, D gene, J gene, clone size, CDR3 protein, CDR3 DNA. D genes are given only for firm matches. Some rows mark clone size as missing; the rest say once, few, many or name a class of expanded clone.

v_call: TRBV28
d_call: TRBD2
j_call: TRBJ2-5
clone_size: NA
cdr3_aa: CATIRAGAETQYF
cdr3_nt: TGTGCCACAATTCGAGCGGGAGCAGAGACCCAGTACTTC

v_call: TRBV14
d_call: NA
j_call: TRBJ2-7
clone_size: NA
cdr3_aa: CASSQTDRPYEQYF
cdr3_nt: TGTGCCAGCAGCCAAACCGACAGACCCTACGAGCAGTACTTC

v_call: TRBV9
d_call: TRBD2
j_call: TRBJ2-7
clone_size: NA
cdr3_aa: CASSLGTSGYEQYF
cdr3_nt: TGTGCCAGCAGCCTCGGGACTAGCGGCTACGAGCAGTACTTC

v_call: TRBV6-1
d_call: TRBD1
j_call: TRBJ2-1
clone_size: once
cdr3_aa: CASSKPGQGYNEQFF
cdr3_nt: TGTGCCAGCAGTAAACCGGGACAGGGGTACAATGAGCAGTTCTTC

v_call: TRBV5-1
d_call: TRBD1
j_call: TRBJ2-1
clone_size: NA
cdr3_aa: CASSFTGVSYNEQFF
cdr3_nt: TGCGCCAGCAGCTTCACAGGGGTCTCCTACAATGAGCAGTTCTTC

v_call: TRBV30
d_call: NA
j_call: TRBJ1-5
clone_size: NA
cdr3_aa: CAWANRVGQPQHF
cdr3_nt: TGTGCCTGGGCGAACAGGGTCGGGCAGCCCCAGCATTTT

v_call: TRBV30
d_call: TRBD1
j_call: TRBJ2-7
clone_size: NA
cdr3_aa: CAWSWTGITYEQYF
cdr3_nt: TGTGCCTGGAGCTGGACAGGGATAACCTACGAGCAGTACTTC

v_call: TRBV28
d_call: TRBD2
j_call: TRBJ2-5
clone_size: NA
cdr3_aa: CASSLRAGAGEKETQYF
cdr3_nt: TGTGCCAGCAGTTTAAGGGCCGGGGCGGGAGAAAAAGAGACCCAGTACTTC

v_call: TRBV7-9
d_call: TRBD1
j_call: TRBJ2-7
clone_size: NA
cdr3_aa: CASSSGQGHKIYEQYF
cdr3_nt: TGTGCCAGCAGCTCAGGACAGGGGCATAAGATCTACGAGCAGTACTTC

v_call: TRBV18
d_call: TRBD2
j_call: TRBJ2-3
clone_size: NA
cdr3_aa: CASSPRFAGGTHTQYF
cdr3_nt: TGTGCCAGCTCACCAAGGTTTGCGGGAGGTACCCATACGCAGTATTTT

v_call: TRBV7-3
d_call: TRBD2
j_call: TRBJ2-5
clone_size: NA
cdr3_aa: CASSHSAGAKTQYF
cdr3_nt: TGTGCCAGCAGCCACTCAGCGGGAGCGAAGACCCAGTACTTC

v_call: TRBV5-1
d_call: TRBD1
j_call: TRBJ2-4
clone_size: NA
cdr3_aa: CASSLVGQGAKNIQYF
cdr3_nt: TGCGCCAGCAGCTTGGTCGGACAGGGGGCCAAAAACATTCAGTACTTC

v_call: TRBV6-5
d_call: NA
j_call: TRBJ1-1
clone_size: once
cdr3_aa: CASSYSSDRTAFF
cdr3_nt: TGTGCCAGCAGTTACTCCTCCGACAGAACAGCTTTCTTT

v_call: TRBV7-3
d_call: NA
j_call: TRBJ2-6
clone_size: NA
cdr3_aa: CASSLTSAGANVLTF
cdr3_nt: TGTGCCAGCAGCTTAACTAGCGCTGGGGCCAACGTCCTGACTTTC

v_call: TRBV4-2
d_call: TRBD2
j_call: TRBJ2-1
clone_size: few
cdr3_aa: CASSPLGLASYNEQFF
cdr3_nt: TGTGCCAGCAGCCCATTGGGACTAGCCAGTTACAATGAGCAGTTCTTC

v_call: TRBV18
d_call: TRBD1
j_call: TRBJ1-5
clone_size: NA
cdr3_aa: CASSPGQPESNQPQHF
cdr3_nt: TGTGCCAGCTCACCGGGACAGCCCGAGAGCAATCAGCCCCAGCATTTT